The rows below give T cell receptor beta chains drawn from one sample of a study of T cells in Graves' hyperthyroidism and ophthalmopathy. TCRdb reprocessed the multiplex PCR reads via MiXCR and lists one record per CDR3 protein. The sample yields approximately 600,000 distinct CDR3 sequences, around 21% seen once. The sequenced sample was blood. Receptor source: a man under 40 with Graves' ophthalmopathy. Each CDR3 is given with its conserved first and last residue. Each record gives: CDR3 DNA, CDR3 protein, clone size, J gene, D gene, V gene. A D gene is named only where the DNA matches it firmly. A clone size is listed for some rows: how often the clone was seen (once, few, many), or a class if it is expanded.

DNA: TGTGCCATCAGTGAGTCGATTACAGATACGCAGTATTTT
CDR3: CAISESITDTQYF
size: few
J: TRBJ2-3
D: NA
V: TRBV10-3

DNA: TGTGCCCCCTTAGGGGGGTGGGAGAGCGAGCAGTACTTC
CDR3: CAPLGGWESEQYF
size: NA
J: TRBJ2-7
D: NA
V: TRBV10-1

DNA: TGTGCCTCTAGTGGGCTCGCCAAAAACATTCAGTACTTC
CDR3: CASSGLAKNIQYF
size: few
J: TRBJ2-4
D: NA
V: TRBV13

DNA: TGCGCCAGCAGCCAAGGGGTTAGCGGGAGATTCTACAATGAGCAGTTCTTC
CDR3: CASSQGVSGRFYNEQFF
size: NA
J: TRBJ2-1
D: TRBD2
V: TRBV4-1

DNA: TGTGCCATCAGACGAGACAGGGCCTACGAGCAGTACTTC
CDR3: CAIRRDRAYEQYF
size: NA
J: TRBJ2-7
D: TRBD1
V: TRBV10-3

DNA: TGCGCCAGCAGCTTATATAGGGGCTTGAACACTGAAGCTTTCTTT
CDR3: CASSLYRGLNTEAFF
size: many
J: TRBJ1-1
D: NA
V: TRBV5-1

DNA: TGTGCCAGCAGTCATTCGGTCTCCTACGAGCAGTACTTC
CDR3: CASSHSVSYEQYF
size: NA
J: TRBJ2-7
D: NA
V: TRBV7-9

DNA: TGTGCCAGCAGCGCGACGGATGGGATCAACTATGGCTACACCTTC
CDR3: CASSATDGINYGYTF
size: few
J: TRBJ1-2
D: NA
V: TRBV13

DNA: TGTGCCAGCAGCGCGGGGAGTCAGCCCCAGCATTTT
CDR3: CASSAGSQPQHF
size: NA
J: TRBJ1-5
D: NA
V: TRBV25-1

DNA: TGTGCCAGCTCACCAGTCGAAGACGCCGGGGAGCTGTTTTTT
CDR3: CASSPVEDAGELFF
size: NA
J: TRBJ2-2
D: NA
V: TRBV18

DNA: TGTGCCATCAGCTCGGGGACTAGCGGGCGCACAGATACGCAGTATTTT
CDR3: CAISSGTSGRTDTQYF
size: many
J: TRBJ2-3
D: TRBD2
V: TRBV10-3

DNA: TGTGCCAGCCAACTAGCGGGAGGGTTTCAAGAGACCCAGTACTTC
CDR3: CASQLAGGFQETQYF
size: NA
J: TRBJ2-5
D: TRBD2
V: TRBV27

DNA: TGTGCCAGCAGGAAACAGGACAGCAATTCACCCCTCCACTTT
CDR3: CASRKQDSNSPLHF
size: few
J: TRBJ1-6
D: NA
V: TRBV25-1

DNA: TGTGCCAGCAGTTATTCGGGGTCAACAGAGACCCAGTACTTC
CDR3: CASSYSGSTETQYF
size: few
J: TRBJ2-5
D: NA
V: TRBV6-9

DNA: TGCAGTGCTAGGATTGGAGCCGGGGATACGCAGTATTTT
CDR3: CSARIGAGDTQYF
size: many
J: TRBJ2-3
D: NA
V: TRBV20-1

DNA: TGCAGTGCTCCCCTAAGCGGGAGAAACACCGGGGAGCTGTTTTTT
CDR3: CSAPLSGRNTGELFF
size: NA
J: TRBJ2-2
D: TRBD2
V: TRBV20-1

DNA: TGCGCCAGCAGCTCGACAGATATGAACACTGAAGCTTTCTTT
CDR3: CASSSTDMNTEAFF
size: few
J: TRBJ1-1
D: NA
V: TRBV5-1

DNA: TGTGCCATCAGTGAGGGTAGCGGACATAGCAATGAGCAGTTCTTC
CDR3: CAISEGSGHSNEQFF
size: NA
J: TRBJ2-1
D: NA
V: TRBV10-3

DNA: TGTGCCACTTCACCCGGCCTTATTAGCGGCGATACGCAGTATTTT
CDR3: CATSPGLISGDTQYF
size: NA
J: TRBJ2-3
D: NA
V: TRBV24-1

DNA: TGTGCCAGCAGCTTAGGGGACTACTCCTACGAGCAGTACTTC
CDR3: CASSLGDYSYEQYF
size: many
J: TRBJ2-7
D: TRBD2
V: TRBV7-2

DNA: TGTGCCAGCAGCCCGACAGGGGGTTTGGCAGATACGCAGTATTTT
CDR3: CASSPTGGLADTQYF
size: few
J: TRBJ2-3
D: TRBD1
V: TRBV7-3

DNA: TGCAGTGCTAGGGAAGCGGGAGAGAGGAAAAACATTCAGTACTTC
CDR3: CSAREAGERKNIQYF
size: few
J: TRBJ2-4
D: TRBD2
V: TRBV20-1

DNA: TGTGCCAGCTCACCCCAGGTATCCACCGGGGAGCTGTTTTTT
CDR3: CASSPQVSTGELFF
size: few
J: TRBJ2-2
D: NA
V: TRBV18

DNA: TGCAGTGCTAGTCAAAGGATTAACTATGGCTACACCTTC
CDR3: CSASQRINYGYTF
size: NA
J: TRBJ1-2
D: NA
V: TRBV20-1

DNA: TGCAGCGTGTCCCGGGACAGGTCCTACGAGCAGTACTTC
CDR3: CSVSRDRSYEQYF
size: few
J: TRBJ2-7
D: TRBD1
V: TRBV29-1

DNA: TGCGCCAGCAGCAGCGGGACCCGAGAAGAAAAACTGTTTTTT
CDR3: CASSSGTREEKLFF
size: NA
J: TRBJ1-4
D: NA
V: TRBV5-1

DNA: TGTGCCAGCACCCCTACTAGTAGAGGTGAGCAGTTCTTC
CDR3: CASTPTSRGEQFF
size: few
J: TRBJ2-1
D: NA
V: TRBV6-2/TRBV6-3

DNA: TGTGCCAGCAGTGAAATAGTTGCGGGAAACACCATATATTTT
CDR3: CASSEIVAGNTIYF
size: NA
J: TRBJ1-3
D: NA
V: TRBV6-1

DNA: TGTGCCAGCAGCGCCGACCAGGGTCAGCCCCAGCATTTT
CDR3: CASSADQGQPQHF
size: NA
J: TRBJ1-5
D: NA
V: TRBV7-2

DNA: TGTGCCAGCAGTCAGGGGGGGGATCCCGAAGCTTTCTTT
CDR3: CASSQGGDPEAFF
size: NA
J: TRBJ1-1
D: TRBD1
V: TRBV7-9

DNA: TGTGCCAGCAGTTTAGCGCTAGGCCCTGAAGCTTTCTTT
CDR3: CASSLALGPEAFF
size: NA
J: TRBJ1-1
D: NA
V: TRBV12-3/TRBV12-4

DNA: TGTGCCAGCAGCACATCAAGGGGTTCCTATGGCTACACCTTC
CDR3: CASSTSRGSYGYTF
size: many
J: TRBJ1-2
D: NA
V: TRBV7-2

DNA: TGTGCCAGCAGTAGGACTGTCACCGGGGAGCTGTTTTTT
CDR3: CASSRTVTGELFF
size: NA
J: TRBJ2-2
D: NA
V: TRBV6-1

DNA: TGCAGTGCTAGCCCGGGACCGAGCTCCTACAATGAGCAGTTCTTC
CDR3: CSASPGPSSYNEQFF
size: many
J: TRBJ2-1
D: NA
V: TRBV20-1

DNA: TGTGCCAGCAGGTCCTCAGGGGGGACCTACGAGCAGTACTTC
CDR3: CASRSSGGTYEQYF
size: many
J: TRBJ2-7
D: NA
V: TRBV2

DNA: TGTGCCAGCAGTCAGCCGGGACTAGCGGGAGGACCCAATGAGCAGTTCTTC
CDR3: CASSQPGLAGGPNEQFF
size: NA
J: TRBJ2-1
D: TRBD2
V: TRBV6-1

DNA: TGTGCCAGCAGCCCTGGGACAGTTAGCAATCAGCCCCAGCATTTT
CDR3: CASSPGTVSNQPQHF
size: many
J: TRBJ1-5
D: TRBD1
V: TRBV28

DNA: TGTGCCAGTAGTCTGGACAGTTACTCATCCTATCAGTACTTC
CDR3: CASSLDSYSSYQYF
size: NA
J: TRBJ2-5
D: NA
V: TRBV19

DNA: TGCAGTGCTGCGACCCTAGCGACTTGGAGCGAGCAGTACTTC
CDR3: CSAATLATWSEQYF
size: many
J: TRBJ2-7
D: NA
V: TRBV20-1

DNA: TGCAGTGCCGTCAGCGGGAGGGCCTCCGGGGAGCTGTTTTTT
CDR3: CSAVSGRASGELFF
size: NA
J: TRBJ2-2
D: TRBD2
V: TRBV20-1

DNA: TGTGCCAGCAGACCTTCTTCTAGCAGCCATGAGCAGTTCTTC
CDR3: CASRPSSSSHEQFF
size: NA
J: TRBJ2-1
D: NA
V: TRBV11-3

DNA: TGTGCCAGCAGCCCATCGAGGCCCACACCGTACAATGAGCAGTTCTTC
CDR3: CASSPSRPTPYNEQFF
size: few
J: TRBJ2-1
D: NA
V: TRBV14

DNA: TGCGCCAGCAGCTTGGATTGGGGGCATGAGCAGTTCTTC
CDR3: CASSLDWGHEQFF
size: many
J: TRBJ2-1
D: NA
V: TRBV5-1

DNA: TGTGCCAGCAGCTCCCTAGCTGTTGGAAACACCATATATTTT
CDR3: CASSSLAVGNTIYF
size: few
J: TRBJ1-3
D: NA
V: TRBV7-2

DNA: TGTGCCATCAGTGTGGACAGGGCAACAGATACGCAGTATTTT
CDR3: CAISVDRATDTQYF
size: NA
J: TRBJ2-3
D: TRBD1
V: TRBV10-3

DNA: TGCAGTGCTAGAAAGGGACAGGCGCTCATGAACACTGAAGCTTTCTTT
CDR3: CSARKGQALMNTEAFF
size: NA
J: TRBJ1-1
D: TRBD1
V: TRBV20-1